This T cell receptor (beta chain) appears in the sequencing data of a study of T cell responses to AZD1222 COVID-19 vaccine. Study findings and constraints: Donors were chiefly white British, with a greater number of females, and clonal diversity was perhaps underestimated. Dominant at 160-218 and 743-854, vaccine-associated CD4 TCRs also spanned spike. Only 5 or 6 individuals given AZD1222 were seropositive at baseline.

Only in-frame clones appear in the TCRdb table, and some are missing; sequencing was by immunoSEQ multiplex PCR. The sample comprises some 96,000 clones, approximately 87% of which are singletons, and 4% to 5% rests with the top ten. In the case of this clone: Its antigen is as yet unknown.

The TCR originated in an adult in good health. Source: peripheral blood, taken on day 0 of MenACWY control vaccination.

In DNA, the CDR3 is TGTGCCAGCAGTGAGGCAGGGGGGCTTACTGAAGCTTTCTTT. Translating it yields CASSEAGGLTEAFF. V is TRBV2 and J is TRBJ1-1; 7 bases fit TRBD1. This CDR3 is built from 14 residues. J was trimmed by 5 bases and V by 3 bases; bases with no gene match: 6. From germline, CDR1 is SNHLY and CDR2 FYNNEI.